This T cell receptor beta chain was sequenced for a study of blood T cell repertoires in COVID-19. Across the study: PBMCs, B-cell-depleted T cells, or T cells provided the cDNA or gDNA that made up the material.

The method was immunoSEQ multiplex PCR; TCRdb's version includes in-frame clones alone and lacks a portion of them. The data hold a few hundred thousand clones, with approximately 82% observed a single time. The CDR3 loop spans 15 amino acids. Trimming cost V 3 bases and J 8 bases; bases outside gene matches: 3. Germline CDR1 LGHDT, CDR2 YNNKEL (reference sequence). It was within 2 weeks before study entry that exposed participants met a COVID-19 case. J is TRBJ2-1 and V is TRBV3-1 (or the pseudogene TRBV3-2); 14 bases map to TRBD2. Material for sequencing was PBMCs or T cells enriched from blood (not recorded which). The sequence was obtained from a man between 40 and 49 years old who had been exposed to COVID-19. The CDR3 coding sequence is TGTGCCAGCAGCCACGGGACTAGCGGGAGAGATGAGCAGTTCTTC. It yields the protein CASSHGTSGRDEQFF.